The rows below give T cell receptor beta chains drawn from one sample of a study of early T cells in non-severe SARS-CoV-2 infection. One entry per CDR3 protein results from TCRdb running MiXCR on the 5' RACE reads. The sample includes tens of thousands of distinct CDR3 sequences, about 5.3% seen only once; the top ten take approximately 6%. Source: whole blood, taken at baseline. These TCRs come from an adult who was a healthcare worker with PCR-confirmed SARS-CoV-2 infection or an uninfected control (not recorded which). Both conserved end residues are part of each CDR3. A D gene is named only where the DNA matches it firmly. Size is stated for part of the rows, as once, few or many counts, or as a class when the clone is expanded.

size | D | J | V | DNA | CDR3
many | TRBD2 | TRBJ2-1 | TRBV19 | TGTGCCAGTACCGGGACTAGCGGGAGCCACAACTACAATGAGCAGTTCTTC | CASTGTSGSHNYNEQFF
many | . | TRBJ1-6 | TRBV18 | TGTGCCAGCTCACCCCTGAGGGAAGATTCACCCCTCCACTTT | CASSPLREDSPLHF
many | . | TRBJ1-1 | TRBV11-2 | TGTGCCAGCGGTCGCACTGAAGCTTTCTTT | CASGRTEAFF
medium-sized | TRBD2 | TRBJ2-1 | TRBV4-3 | TGCGCCAGCAGCCAAGATCTACGGCTAGCGGGAAGAGGTCGGGAGCAGTTCTTC | CASSQDLRLAGRGREQFF
few | TRBD1 | TRBJ1-6 | TRBV28 | TGTGCCAGTCAGGGGGCTAATAATTCACCCCTCCACTTT | CASQGANNSPLHF
many | . | TRBJ1-5 | TRBV5-5 | TGTGCCAGCAGCCTCCGGCAGGCTGGTCAGCCCCAGCATTTT | CASSLRQAGQPQHF
many | . | TRBJ2-1 | TRBV15 | TGTGCCACCAGCCAGAAACATCCGGGGTGGGATGAGCAGTTCTTC | CATSQKHPGWDEQFF
many | . | TRBJ1-6 | TRBV18 | TGTGCCAGCTCACTTATTGGGACGAGCTCCTATAATTCACCCCTCCACTTT | CASSLIGTSSYNSPLHF
many | TRBD2 | TRBJ2-3 | TRBV7-2 | TGTGCCAGCGGCCAGACTAGCGGGGGGCAGTATTTT | CASGQTSGGQYF
many | . | TRBJ1-6 | TRBV4-3 | TGCGCCAGCAGCCAAGATTTGGCCTGGGTTGGTAATTCACCCCTCCACTTT | CASSQDLAWVGNSPLHF
many | . | TRBJ2-1 | TRBV6-2/TRBV6-3 | TGTGCCAGCAGTTACCCCACCCAACCGGGCCTGCAGTTCTTC | CASSYPTQPGLQFF
many | TRBD2 | TRBJ2-1 | TRBV28 | TGTGCCAGCAGTTTACCCGGACTAGCGGGAGTAGAGCAGTTCTTC | CASSLPGLAGVEQFF
many | . | TRBJ2-5 | TRBV13 | TGTGCCAGCAGCTATCGGACATTGGTGACCCAGTACTTC | CASSYRTLVTQYF
. | TRBD2 | TRBJ2-7 | TRBV28 | TGTGCCAGCCTAGGGACTAGCGGCAATTACGAGCAGTACTTT | CASLGTSGNYEQYF
many | . | TRBJ1-3 | TRBV12-3/TRBV12-4 | TGTGCCAGCAGTTTGCCCCACGGTGGTCGCTCTGGAAACACCATATATTTT | CASSLPHGGRSGNTIYF
many | . | TRBJ1-1 | TRBV12-3/TRBV12-4 | TGTGCCAGCAGTTTGAACGGAGTGAACACTGAAGCTTTCTTT | CASSLNGVNTEAFF
few | . | TRBJ1-3 | TRBV6-6 | TGTGCCAGCAGTTACGGCGGGGGAGGCTCTGGAAACACCATATATTTT | CASSYGGGGSGNTIYF
. | . | TRBJ2-2 | TRBV6-1 | TGTGCCAGCAGTGAACCGGGCGCGAACACCGGGGAGCTGTTTTTT | CASSEPGANTGELFF
many | TRBD2 | TRBJ2-3 | TRBV20-1 | TGCAGTGCTACCCCGGGGGGTGGAACAGATACGCAGTATTTT | CSATPGGGTDTQYF
many | . | TRBJ2-7 | TRBV18 | TGTGCCAGCTCACACCAGGGCCCCTGGGGTAAATACGAGCAGTACTTC | CASSHQGPWGKYEQYF
many | TRBD2 | TRBJ2-2 | TRBV3-1 | TGTGCCAGCAGCCCTAGCGGGAGCACCGGGGAGCTGTTTTTT | CASSPSGSTGELFF
many | TRBD2 | TRBJ2-1 | TRBV7-3 | TGTGCCAGCAGCGCCGGGAGGGCCTCCTACAATGAGCAGTTCTTC | CASSAGRASYNEQFF
many | TRBD1 | TRBJ2-7 | TRBV27 | TGTGCCAGCAGTCCCACTGACAGGGATGTCTACGAGCAGTACTTC | CASSPTDRDVYEQYF
. | . | TRBJ2-1 | TRBV20-1 | TGCAGTGCTCCGCTAGTGCCGGGAGTGGCCTACAATGAGCAGTTCTTC | CSAPLVPGVAYNEQFF
many | . | TRBJ2-1 | TRBV15 | TGTGCCACCAGCAGGGAACCGACGGGGAGGGAGCAGTTCTTC | CATSREPTGREQFF
. | TRBD2 | TRBJ2-1 | TRBV7-2 | TGTGCCAGCAGCCCCAGCGGGGTTTACAATGAGCAGTTCTTC | CASSPSGVYNEQFF
many | TRBD2 | TRBJ2-2 | TRBV27 | TGTGCCAGCAAAAGAGCGGGAGGGAACACCGGGGAGCTGTTTTTT | CASKRAGGNTGELFF